The rows below give T cell receptor beta chains drawn from one sample of a study of T cell responses to AZD1222 COVID-19 vaccine. This table comes from immunoSEQ multiplex PCR, and its TCRdb copy is limited to in-frame clones, with some not included. The table shows some 180,000 clones, with over 90% occurring only once. Sequenced material: peripheral blood, taken 28 days after the second AZD1222 dose. The receptors derive from an adult who received the AZD1222 COVID-19 vaccine. The CDR3 runs from the conserved cysteine through the conserved F or W. Fields, in order: J gene, clone size, D gene, V gene, CDR3 length, CDR3 DNA, CDR3 protein. D genes are given only for firm matches. Clone size appears in some rows only: once, few, many, or a class for an expanded clone.

TRBJ1-2 - - TRBV9 15 TGTGCCAGCAGCGTAGGAGACAGTGTTACCTATGGCTACACCTTC CASSVGDSVTYGYTF
TRBJ1-1 - - TRBV30 11 TGTGCCTGGAGTGTAGGGCTAGAAGCTTTCTTT CAWSVGLEAFF
TRBJ2-7 - - TRBV18 13 TGTGCCAGCTCACCGCGGTCGTCCTACGAGCAGTACTTC CASSPRSSYEQYF
TRBJ1-2 - TRBD1 TRBV7-9 13 TGTGCCAGCAGCTTAGACAGGGGGAGCGGCTACACCTTC CASSLDRGSGYTF
TRBJ2-1 - TRBD1 TRBV2 15 TGTGCCAGCAGCCCGGACAGGTCAGTCTACAATGAGCAGTTCTTC CASSPDRSVYNEQFF
TRBJ2-1 once - TRBV5-4 16 TGTGCCAGCAGCTTGGCCTCCGGGAGCTCCTACAATGAGCAGTTCTTC CASSLASGSSYNEQFF
TRBJ1-2 few TRBD1 TRBV6-6 17 TGTGCCAGCAGTCAGGGACAGGGAAGAGGTTCTAACTATGGCTACACCTTC CASSQGQGRGSNYGYTF
TRBJ2-7 - TRBD1 TRBV7-6 14 TGTGCCAGCAGCTCGGGACAGGGCCCATACGAGCAGTACTTC CASSSGQGPYEQYF
TRBJ1-6 - - TRBV4-1 17 TGCGCCAGCAGCCAAGCGAGGGTTTGGACCTATAATTCACCCCTCCACTTT CASSQARVWTYNSPLHF
TRBJ2-1 - TRBD2 TRBV29-1 14 TGCAGCTCATCAACCGGGACTAGCGGGAATGAGCAGTTCTTC CSSSTGTSGNEQFF
TRBJ2-1 - TRBD2 TRBV5-1 18 TGCGCCACAGCAGCCCCGGGACTAGCGGGGGTCTCCTACAATGAGCAGTTCTTC CATAAPGLAGVSYNEQFF
TRBJ2-1 - TRBD2 TRBV5-1 15 TGCGCCAGCAGCCCGTCAGCGGGAGAGAACAATGAGCAGTTCTTC CASSPSAGENNEQFF
TRBJ2-7 - TRBD1 TRBV6-1 15 TGTGCCAGCAGTGAAGCCTTGACAGGGGGCTACGAGCAGTACTTC CASSEALTGGYEQYF
TRBJ1-1 - - TRBV7-9 14 TGTGCCAGCAGCTTAAGCTCCATGAACACTGAAGCTTTCTTT CASSLSSMNTEAFF
TRBJ2-5 - TRBD2 TRBV24-1 15 TGTGCCACCAGTGATTCCGGACTAGCGCGGGAGACCCAGTACTTC CATSDSGLARETQYF
TRBJ1-2 once TRBD1 TRBV29-1 13 TGCAGCGTCCTTTCGGGGACAGCATATGGCTACACCTTC CSVLSGTAYGYTF
TRBJ1-6 - - TRBV5-6 13 TGTGCCAGCAGACGACAGTTTAATTCACCCCTCCACTTT CASRRQFNSPLHF
TRBJ1-5 - TRBD1 TRBV7-9 19 TGTGCCAGCAGCTTAGTAGGGACAGGGGGACTCTATAGCAATCAGCCCCAGCATTTT CASSLVGTGGLYSNQPQHF
TRBJ1-2 - TRBD1 TRBV9 16 TGTGCCAGCAGCGTAGCTGCAGGGGGCGGGAGCTATGGCTACACCTTC CASSVAAGGGSYGYTF
TRBJ2-5 - - TRBV6-5 13 TGTGCCAGCAGATTAGGGAGGAGCGGGACCCAGTACTTC CASRLGRSGTQYF
TRBJ2-6 - TRBD1 TRBV19 22 TGTGCCAGTACCCCCGTGAGGTATTGGACAGGGGAGATGTTCTCTGGGGCCAACGTCCTGACTTTC CASTPVRYWTGEMFSGANVLTF
TRBJ2-1 - - TRBV5-1 14 TGCGCCAGCAGCCCTGGTGTAGGACCAAGGGAGCAGTTCTTC CASSPGVGPREQFF
TRBJ1-2 - - TRBV30 13 TGTGCCTGGAGTGTATGGGCATCTTATGGCTACACCTTC CAWSVWASYGYTF
TRBJ2-6 - - TRBV28 17 TGTGCCAGCAGTTTAATGGTCGACTACTCTGGGGCCAACGTCCTGACTTTC CASSLMVDYSGANVLTF
TRBJ1-5 - TRBD1 TRBV2 12 TGTGCCAGCAGTGGACAGGGATGGTCCCAGCATTTT CASSGQGWSQHF
TRBJ2-1 - TRBD2 TRBV19 15 TGTGCCAGTAGTACGGGGACTAGCGGGTACAATGAGCAGTTCTTC CASSTGTSGYNEQFF
TRBJ2-2 - - TRBV5-1 14 TGCGCCAGCAGCCTGTCGGGGGACACCGGGGAGCTGTTTTTT CASSLSGDTGELFF
TRBJ1-1 few TRBD1 TRBV7-6 15 TGTGCCAGCAGCTCACCCAGGGGGCGGAACACTGAAGCTTTCTTT CASSSPRGRNTEAFF
TRBJ2-1 once - TRBV5-1 15 TGCGCCAGCAGATTTACGGCGGGATACAACAATGAGCAGTTCTTC CASRFTAGYNNEQFF
TRBJ1-1 - - TRBV28 13 TGTGCCAGCAGTCCTAACGGACGCACTGAAGCTTTCTTT CASSPNGRTEAFF
TRBJ2-1 - TRBD1 TRBV3-1/TRBV3-2 14 TGTGCCAGCAGCCTGGGGACAGGGATAAATGAGCAGTTCTTC CASSLGTGINEQFF
TRBJ2-5 - - TRBV5-1 13 TGCGCCAGCAGCTTGAGTCTCCAAGAGACCCAGTACTTC CASSLSLQETQYF
TRBJ2-5 - TRBD1 TRBV27 15 TGTGCCAGCAGTCGAACCAGGACAGGGGGGGAGACCCAGTACTTC CASSRTRTGGETQYF
TRBJ2-5 - - TRBV12-3/TRBV12-4 10 TGTGCGTCGGGGGTGGAGACCCAGTACTTC CASGVETQYF
TRBJ1-2 - TRBD1 TRBV30 16 TGTGCCTGGAGTAGCCCGGGACAGGGAAAGCATTATGGCTACACCTTC CAWSSPGQGKHYGYTF
TRBJ2-1 - - TRBV29-1 10 TGCAGCGTCAGGGTTACTGAGCAGTTCTTC CSVRVTEQFF
TRBJ2-5 - - TRBV3-1/TRBV3-2 14 TGTGCCAGCAGCCTAAGACTAGGGCAAGAGACCCAGTACTTC CASSLRLGQETQYF
TRBJ2-7 - TRBD1 TRBV27 14 TGTGCCAGCAGTCTAGGGACAGGGGCCTACGAGCAGTACTTC CASSLGTGAYEQYF
TRBJ2-7 - - TRBV9 17 TGTGCCAGCAGCGTAGGGTTTGGCGGGACTTCTTCCTACGAGCAGTACTTC CASSVGFGGTSSYEQYF
TRBJ2-7 - - TRBV4-3 15 TGCGCCAGCAGCCAAGACGCGTACGGTGCCTACGAGCAGTACTTC CASSQDAYGAYEQYF
TRBJ1-6 few TRBD1 TRBV6-5 16 TGTGCCAGCAGTTCGTTGCCTGGACAGGGTGGGTCACCCCTCCACTTT CASSSLPGQGGSPLHF
TRBJ1-6 - - TRBV30 13 TGTGCCTGGAGTGTTTCCGGCGATTCACCCCTCCACTTT CAWSVSGDSPLHF